The source of this T cell receptor (beta chain) is a study of T-cell reconstitution after alpha-beta-depleted transplantation in children. Whole-study results and caveats: Where alpha-beta T cells came from about two months after transplant was reportedly several hundred expanded graft clones. When one year had passed after transplant, most T-cell counts and diversity came from newly produced T cells. The high TCRbeta diversity at day 60 in some patients came from surviving recipient T cells and thymic progenitors.

Unique molecular identifiers were used in preparing the TCRbeta library. TCRdb passed the PCR reads through MiXCR, listing each CDR3 protein once. The sample records about 500,000 distinct CDR3 sequences, about an eighth being singletons. Germline CDR1 LNHNV, CDR2 YYDKDF (reference sequence). The trim removed 4 bases at V and 0 bases at J, leaving 4 bases unmatched. There are 16 residues in the CDR3. In the case of this clonotype: The antigen remains unidentified.

The TCR comes from a female patient aged 2-15 years who had a stem cell transplant for aplastic anemia, so the T cells may come from the graft donor. The gene calls are TRBV15 and TRBJ2-3, with 10 bases fitting TRBD1. This specimen consisted of PBMCs, mostly from graft donor cells, obtained 180 days after TCRalphabeta/CD19-depleted stem cell transplant. The CDR3 protein is CATSTDRGRSTDTQYF. CDR3 coding DNA: TGTGCCACCAGCACCGACAGGGGGCGAAGCACAGATACGCAGTATTTT.